This T cell receptor (beta chain) originates from a study of CXCR3-negative and CXCR3-positive naive CD8 T cells. General observations from the study: CXCR3-positive naive cells carried more hydrophobic TRB CDR3s than CXCR3-negative ones. Diversity in memory CD8+ cells fell much lower than the comparably high levels seen in both naive subsets.

The CDR3 covers 17 residues. Germline-derived CDR1 and CDR2 are SQVTM and ANQGSEA. Carrying UMI labels, the TRB cDNA libraries were prepared through 5' RACE. TCRdb reprocessed the 5' RACE reads, keeping one entry per CDR3 protein, no DNA. The sample table sets out about 130,000 distinct CDR3 sequences. Concerning this clonotype itself: Antigen: not known.

Sequenced material: naive CXCR3+ CD8+ T cells from blood. The sample's subset: CD45RO-CCR7+CD27+CD95- naive CD8+ T cells expressing CXCR3 (TNR3+). This sequence originates from a human donor in good health. Some clones in this sample may be carry-over from other donors' samples. The rearrangement uses TRBV29-1 and TRBJ2-3; with no DNA, the TCRdb D assignment of TRBD1 cannot be verified. CDR3 in amino acids: CSVEDLADRFYTDTQYF.